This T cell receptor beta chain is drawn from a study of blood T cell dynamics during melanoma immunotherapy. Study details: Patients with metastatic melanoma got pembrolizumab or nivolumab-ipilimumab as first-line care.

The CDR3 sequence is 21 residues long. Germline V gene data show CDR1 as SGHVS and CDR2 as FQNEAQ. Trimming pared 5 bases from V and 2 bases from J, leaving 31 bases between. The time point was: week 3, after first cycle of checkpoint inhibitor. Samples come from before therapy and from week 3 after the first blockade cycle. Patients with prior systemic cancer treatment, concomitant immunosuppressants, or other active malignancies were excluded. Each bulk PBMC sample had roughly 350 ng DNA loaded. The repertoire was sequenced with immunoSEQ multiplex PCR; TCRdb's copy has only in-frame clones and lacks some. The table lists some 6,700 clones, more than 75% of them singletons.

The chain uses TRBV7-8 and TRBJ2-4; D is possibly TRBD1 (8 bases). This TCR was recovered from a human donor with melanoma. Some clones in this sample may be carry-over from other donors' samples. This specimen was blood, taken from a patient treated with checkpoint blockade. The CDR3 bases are TGTGCCAGCAGCCCACCCCTGAAGGACAGGGATGGGAGGGTGACCAAAAACATTCAGTACTTC. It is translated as CASSPPLKDRDGRVTKNIQYF.